This passage covers 3 T cell receptor beta chains from one sample sequenced in a study of identical twins. TCRdb used MiXCR to reprocess the 5' RACE reads, holding one entry per CDR3 protein. The table lists 510,000 or so distinct CDR3 sequences, approximately 16% of them singletons, with 0.35% to 0.45% in the top ten. The same data also went into a second study, on yellow fever vaccine responses in identical twins.

The specimen sequenced was CD4+ T cells sorted from blood. Receptor source: a woman aged 18 to 35 in good health.

This sequence joins TRBV5-1 and TRBJ2-4, with 11 nucleotides matching TRBD1. The V segment lost 4 bases and the J segment 1 base; nucleotides outside the gene matches: 7. CDR3 size: 17 residues. Germline loops: CDR1 SGHRS, CDR2 YFSETQ. The CDR3 is CASSGTGGGLAKNIQYF. DNA for the CDR3: TGCGCCAGCAGCGGGACAGGGGGTGGATTGGCCAAAAACATTCAGTACTTC.

The table lists this clonotype with a few counts. The gene calls are TRBV6-1 and TRBJ1-6; D ambiguous. Germline CDR1 and CDR2: MNHNS and SASEGT. CDR3 size: 14 residues. V was trimmed by 6 bases and J by 9 bases, leaving 15 bases between them. The CDR3 region is CASRPTPLGSPLHF. The DNA for the CDR3 is TGTGCCAGCAGGCCTACGCCCCTTGGTTCACCCCTCCACTTT.

The chain recombines TRBV12-3 or TRBV12-4 with TRBJ1-5; D unclear. V was cut by 6 bases and J by 7 bases, with 10 bases left in between. The CDR3 covers 12 residues. CDR3 nucleotide sequence: TGTGCCAGCAGCAATTCCGTACAGCCCCAGCATTTT. Protein product: CASSNSVQPQHF.